The 12 T cell receptor beta chains below all came from one sample that was sequenced in a study of PD-1 blockade in classical Hodgkin lymphoma. Every one of the patients relapsed after autologous stem cell transplantation (brentuximab vedotin exposure was variable). TCRdb's copy holds only in-frame clones and misses some; the assay was immunoSEQ multiplex PCR. Altogether 20,000 to 25,000 clones are present, roughly three quarters being singletons, with the ten largest covering 6.7%. The specimen comprised peripheral blood mononuclear cells (PBMCs), sampled at baseline. The origin of the receptors is a human donor with classical Hodgkin lymphoma.

This clone was seen only a few times. The chain recombines TRBV5-1 with TRBJ2-6, with D possibly matching TRBD2 (5 bases). V was shortened by 0 bases and J by 2 bases, with 9 bases between the two germline ends. Germline V CDR1 and CDR2: SGHRS, YFSETQ. The CDR3 has 16 amino acids. The CDR3 reads CASSLEGGPGANVLTF. DNA of the CDR3: TGCGCCAGCAGCTTGGAAGGAGGACCTGGGGCCAACGTCCTGACTTTC.

This clone was detected only once. This rearrangement joins TRBV18 to TRBJ2-2, with a tentative D call TRBD1 (6 bases). This CDR3 is built from 14 residues. Trimming stripped 1 base from V and 6 bases from J, with 9 bases between. Germline CDR1 KGHSH, CDR2 LQKENI. This CDR3 is CASSPLSGAGELFF. CDR3 in DNA: TGTGCCAGCTCACCACTATCAGGGGCCGGGGAGCTGTTTTTT.

This clone has only one observation. The genes are TRBV29-1 and TRBJ2-1; TRBD1 matches at 10 bases. V gave up 7 bases and J gave up 4 bases; unmatched junction bases: 4. The CDR3 consists of 13 residues. CDR1 and CDR2 from the germline V gene are SQVTM and ANQGSEA. CDR3 residues: CSAWTGGYNEQFF. CDR3 sequence (DNA): TGCAGCGCTTGGACAGGGGGATACAATGAGCAGTTCTTC.

V is TRBV11-3 and J is TRBJ2-7; D may be TRBD2 (5 bases). V dropped 0 bases and J dropped 7 bases, with 7 bases sitting between them. The CDR3 runs 12 residues. CDR1 SGHNT and CDR2 YENEEA come from the germline V gene. In DNA form, the CDR3 reads TGTGCCAGCAGCTTAGATTCGGGGGAGCAGTACTTC. Protein sequence: CASSLDSGEQYF.

This chain uses TRBV10-3 with TRBJ1-1; 9 nucleotides agree with TRBD1. The CDR3 spans 15 residues. V lost 6 bases to trimming and J lost 0 bases; unmatched junction nucleotides: 5. Looked up from germline, CDR1 is ENHRY and CDR2 is SYGVKD. CDR3 loop: CAISLGDRVNTEAFF. The DNA of the CDR3 is TGTGCCATCAGCTTAGGGGACAGGGTGAACACTGAAGCTTTCTTT.

The chain has TRBV29-1 and TRBJ2-7; D is perhaps TRBD1 (5 bases). The ends were cut back, 5 bases at V and 3 bases at J, with 8 bases in the middle. Per germline, CDR1 SQVTM and CDR2 ANQGSEA. This CDR3 contains 11 residues. CDR3: CSVWQGYEQYF. The DNA of the CDR3 is TGCAGCGTTTGGCAGGGCTACGAGCAGTACTTC.

This clone was detected a few times. The rearrangement joins TRBV29-1 to TRBJ2-1; 7 positions match TRBD2. CDR1 is SQVTM, CDR2 ANQGSEA, per germline. Unmatched junction bases numbered 7, after V lost 5 bases and J lost 0 bases. The CDR3 contains 15 residues. CDR3 nucleotide sequence: TGCAGCGTTTCGAGCGGGGCTAGCTCCTACAATGAGCAGTTCTTC. Translation gives CSVSSGASSYNEQFF.

The genes are TRBV7-2 and TRBJ2-1; possibly TRBD1 for D (6 bases). V shed 5 bases and J shed 7 bases, with 18 bases lying between them. The CDR3 spans 15 residues. Germline V gives CDR1 SGHTA, CDR2 FQGNSA. The CDR3 nucleotides are TGTGCCAGCAGCGGGGGACAAAGTTGGGGGAATGAGCAGTTCTTC. It specifies CASSGGQSWGNEQFF.

The chain employs TRBV28 and TRBJ1-2, with a possible D match to TRBD1 (5 bases). Germline V gives CDR1 MDHEN, CDR2 SYDVKM. Trimming removed 7 bases at V and 5 bases at J, with 11 bases between. The CDR3 has 12 residues. The CDR3, as DNA: TGTGCCAGCAACCAGGGTCAATATGGCTACACCTTC. It translates to CASNQGQYGYTF.

The CDR3 loop reads CASSALGRQGTEAFF. The CDR3 DNA reads as TGTGCCAGCAGTGCTCTTGGCAGGCAGGGCACTGAAGCTTTCTTT. The V call is TRBV6-1, the J call TRBJ1-1; maybe TRBD1 (5 bases). V was pared by 4 bases and J by 4 bases, with 16 bases between. The germline V gene encodes CDR1 MNHNS and CDR2 SASEGT. The CDR3 extends over 15 amino acids.

The chain is built from TRBV19 and TRBJ2-1, with D possibly matching TRBD1 (6 bases). The V end lost 5 bases, the J end lost 5 bases, and 13 bases lay between the germline ends. This CDR3 has 14 residues. Germline CDR1 reads LNHDA; CDR2 reads SQIVND (reference sequence). This CDR3 reads CASSQRTVHNEQFF. The CDR3 nucleotides read TGTGCCAGTAGTCAACGGACAGTCCACAATGAGCAGTTCTTC.

This sequence joins TRBV23-1 and TRBJ1-4, with 11 nucleotides matching TRBD1. TRBV23-1 is an ORF for which the function is uncertain. The CDR3 length is 15 residues. The V gene end was trimmed by 4 bases and the J gene end by 7 bases; junction bases not matched to a gene: 5. CDR3 sequence: CASSRGTGGIEKLFF. The CDR3 nucleotides read TGCGCCAGCAGTCGAGGGACAGGGGGAATTGAAAAACTGTTTTTT.